This T cell receptor (beta chain) was retrieved from a study of cytomegalovirus exposure and HLA in healthy donors. Healthy bone marrow donors formed the donor group. The trim removed 6 bases at V and 11 bases at J, leaving 12 bases unmatched. This CDR3 spans 15 amino acids. The germline V gene has CDR1 MDHEN and CDR2 SYDVKM. For this clone: The antigen is not known.

The PCR ran on 60 Vbeta and 13 Jbeta primers. The table came from immunoSEQ multiplex PCR; TCRdb's copy has only in-frame clones and leaves some out. The sample yields approximately 140,000 clones, around 80% seen once. Findings of the study overall: A missense variant in DCLRE1C was later tied to TCR beta V- and J-gene trimming. A later analysis linked around 15,000 TCR beta sequences to HLA alleles at 0.05 false discovery rate.

The chain joins TRBV28 to TRBJ2-5; 13 bases are shared with TRBD2. The sequencing sample was made of PBMCs. The receptor comes from a man in his forties in good health and CMV-seronegative. The CDR3 DNA is TGTGCCAGCAGCGGACTAGCGGGAGCCCCCGGGGAGCAGTACTTC. It encodes CASSGLAGAPGEQYF.